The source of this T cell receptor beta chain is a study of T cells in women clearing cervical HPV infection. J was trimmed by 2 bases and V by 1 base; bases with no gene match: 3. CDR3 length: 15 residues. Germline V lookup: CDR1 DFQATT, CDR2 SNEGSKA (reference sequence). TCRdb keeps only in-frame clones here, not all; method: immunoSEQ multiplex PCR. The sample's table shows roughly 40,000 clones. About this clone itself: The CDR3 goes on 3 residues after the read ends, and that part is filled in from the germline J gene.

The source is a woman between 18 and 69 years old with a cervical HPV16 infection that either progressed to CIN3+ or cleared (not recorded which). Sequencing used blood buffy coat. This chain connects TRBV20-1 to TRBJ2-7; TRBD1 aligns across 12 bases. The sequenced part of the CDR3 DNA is TGCAGTGCTAGAGCCGGGACAGGGGGCGCCTACGAG. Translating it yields CSARAGTGGAYE. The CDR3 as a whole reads CSARAGTGGAYEQYF.